This TCR beta chain was found in a study of blood T cell repertoires in COVID-19. Study information: PBMCs, B-cell-depleted T cells, or T cells were the source of the cDNA or gDNA that made up the material.

Produced via immunoSEQ multiplex PCR; TCRdb's table is partial and in-frame only. The profile shows fewer than 200,000 clones, around nine tenths of them singletons. Germline assignment: CDR1 MNHNY and CDR2 SVGAGI (reference sequence). The CDR3 covers 15 residues. V lost 6 bases, J lost 0 bases, and 12 bases lay in between. The specimen was peripheral blood. This TCR came from an elderly woman with COVID-19, enrolled during active disease. V is TRBV6-6 and J is TRBJ1-3; D is undetermined. The CDR3 protein is CASSPPPSSGNTIYF. The CDR3 region has the DNA TGTGCCAGCAGCCCACCTCCGAGCTCTGGAAACACCATATATTTT.